Shown below are 5 T cell receptor beta chains from a single sample sequenced in a study of blood T cell repertoires in COVID-19. TCRdb's copy holds only in-frame clones and misses some; the assay was immunoSEQ multiplex PCR. The sample records approximately 100,000 clones, about 89% being singletons. Sequences were obtained from peripheral blood. These receptor sequences come from a human donor with acute or convalescent COVID-19. The donor label of this sample is uncertain.

The chain links TRBV4-3 to TRBJ1-6; perhaps TRBD1 as D (6 bases). Germline assignment: CDR1 LGHNA and CDR2 YSLEER. Trimming left V 4 bases short and J 6 bases short, with 10 bases between. CDR3 length: 14 residues. The CDR3: CASSPEGGNSPLHF. The CDR3 DNA is TGCGCCAGCAGCCCAGAGGGGGGTAATTCACCCCTCCACTTT.

The chain combines TRBV28 with TRBJ1-6, with TRBD1 as a possible D gene (5 bases). CDR1 and CDR2 from the germline V gene are MDHEN and SYDVKM. Between the trimmed V and J ends, which lost 5 bases and 8 bases, there was a span of 22 bases. The CDR3 loop spans 17 amino acids. CDR3: CASSLLPLRDGYSPLHF. The CDR3 DNA reads TGTGCCAGCAGTCTTTTGCCCTTGCGGGACGGATATTCACCCCTCCACTTT.

This clone was observed a single time. The chain recombines TRBV7-3 with TRBJ2-2; no clear D. V dropped 0 bases and J dropped 7 bases, with 6 bases sitting between them. CDR1 and CDR2 (germline): SGHTA, FQGTGA. The length of the CDR3 is 13 residues. CDR3 bases: TGTGCCAGCAGCTTAACAGTCGGCGGGGAGCTGTTTTTT. Protein product: CASSLTVGGELFF.

The chain links TRBV29-1 to TRBJ1-1; D is possibly TRBD1 (5 bases). The CDR3 is 13 amino acids. Trimming cost V 5 bases and J 0 bases, with 10 bases left between them. The germline CDR1 and CDR2 sequences are SQVTM and ANQGSEA. The CDR3 sequence is CSVRGGMNTEAFF. The CDR3 nucleotides read TGCAGCGTTCGGGGGGGGATGAACACTGAAGCTTTCTTT.

This clone was recorded once. The chain combines TRBV6-5 with TRBJ2-1, with D maybe TRBD2 (5 bases). The germline V and J ends were trimmed by 6 bases and 0 bases, with 12 bases remaining between them. The germline V gene has CDR1 MNHEY and CDR2 SVGAGI. This CDR3 is 15 amino acids long. In DNA form, the CDR3 reads TGTGCCAGCAGCCTGACAACTAGCTCCTACAATGAGCAGTTCTTC. This gives the protein CASSLTTSSYNEQFF.